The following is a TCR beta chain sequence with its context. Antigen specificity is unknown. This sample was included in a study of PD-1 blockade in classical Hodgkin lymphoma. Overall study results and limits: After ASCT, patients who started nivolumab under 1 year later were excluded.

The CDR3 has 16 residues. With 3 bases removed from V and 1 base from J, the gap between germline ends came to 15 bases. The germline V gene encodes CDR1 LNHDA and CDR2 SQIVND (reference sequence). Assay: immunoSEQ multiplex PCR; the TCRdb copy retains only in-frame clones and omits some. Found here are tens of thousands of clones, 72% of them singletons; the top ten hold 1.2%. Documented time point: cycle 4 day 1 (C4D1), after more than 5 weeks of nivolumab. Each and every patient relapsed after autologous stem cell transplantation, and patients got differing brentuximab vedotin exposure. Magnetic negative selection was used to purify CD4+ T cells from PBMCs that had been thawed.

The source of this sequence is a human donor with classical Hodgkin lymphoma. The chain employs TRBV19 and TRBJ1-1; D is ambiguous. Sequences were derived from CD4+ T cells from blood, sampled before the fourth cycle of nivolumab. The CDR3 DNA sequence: TGTGCCAGTAGTATTTTGAGTCCTAGAAAGAACACTGAAGCTTTCTTT. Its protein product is CASSILSPRKNTEAFF.